These T cell receptor beta chains were read from a single sample in a study of cytomegalovirus exposure and HLA in healthy donors. The repertoire was sequenced with immunoSEQ multiplex PCR; TCRdb's copy has only in-frame clones and lacks some. The sample contains around 180,000 clones, about 81% of which appear only once. The sequenced sample consisted of PBMCs. Receptors originate from a woman in her late teens or twenties in good health and CMV-seropositive. Each CDR3 is given with its conserved first and last residue. The D gene is left open where the match is weak.

d_gene: TRBD1; len: 12; v_gene: TRBV2; j_gene: TRBJ1-4; CDR3aa: CASSEGQGLLFF; CDR3nt: TGTGCCAGCAGTGAGGGACAGGGGTTGTTGTTTTTT
d_gene: -; len: 14; v_gene: TRBV4-1; j_gene: TRBJ2-1; CDR3aa: CASSQERMGREQFF; CDR3nt: TGCGCCAGCAGCCAAGAGAGGATGGGGCGAGAGCAGTTCTTC
d_gene: TRBD2; len: 15; v_gene: TRBV4-2; j_gene: TRBJ2-5; CDR3aa: CASGGPGTSEETQYF; CDR3nt: TGTGCCAGCGGGGGTCCCGGGACTAGCGAAGAGACCCAGTACTTC
d_gene: -; len: 13; v_gene: TRBV5-4; j_gene: TRBJ2-5; CDR3aa: CASSLGGRETQYF; CDR3nt: TGTGCCAGCAGCTTGGGGGGCCGGGAGACCCAGTACTTC
d_gene: TRBD1; len: 14; v_gene: TRBV2; j_gene: TRBJ1-3; CDR3aa: CASTPPDRGPTIYF; CDR3nt: TGTGCCAGCACTCCCCCAGACAGGGGTCCCACCATATATTTT
d_gene: -; len: 13; v_gene: TRBV5-6; j_gene: TRBJ1-4; CDR3aa: CASSTGLDEKLFF; CDR3nt: TGTGCCAGCAGTACAGGGTTGGATGAAAAACTGTTTTTT
d_gene: TRBD1; len: 16; v_gene: TRBV4-1; j_gene: TRBJ1-5; CDR3aa: CASSQGQGYSNQPQHF; CDR3nt: TGCGCCAGCAGCCAAGGACAGGGCTATAGCAATCAGCCCCAGCATTTT
d_gene: TRBD1; len: 11; v_gene: TRBV30; j_gene: TRBJ2-1; CDR3aa: CAWDRADEQFF; CDR3nt: TGTGCCTGGGACAGGGCGGATGAGCAGTTCTTC
d_gene: -; len: 14; v_gene: TRBV6-4; j_gene: TRBJ2-2; CDR3aa: CASSERGSTGELFF; CDR3nt: TGTGCCAGCAGTGAGCGAGGTAGCACCGGGGAGCTGTTTTTT
d_gene: -; len: 14; v_gene: TRBV7-2; j_gene: TRBJ2-3; CDR3aa: CASSSLSTADTQYF; CDR3nt: TGTGCCAGCAGCTCACTTTCGACTGCTGATACGCAGTATTTT
d_gene: TRBD1; len: 15; v_gene: TRBV5-1; j_gene: TRBJ1-1; CDR3aa: CASSIQGAKNTEAFF; CDR3nt: TGCGCCAGCAGCATCCAGGGGGCCAAGAACACTGAAGCTTTCTTT
d_gene: -; len: 11; v_gene: TRBV12-2; j_gene: TRBJ2-1; CDR3aa: CASRLASEQFF; CDR3nt: TGTGCAAGTCGCTTAGCCAGTGAGCAGTTCTTC
d_gene: TRBD1; len: 15; v_gene: TRBV6-5; j_gene: TRBJ2-7; CDR3aa: CATASSRDSTYEQYF; CDR3nt: TGTGCCACCGCATCGTCCCGGGACAGTACCTACGAGCAGTACTTC
d_gene: TRBD1; len: 15; v_gene: TRBV27; j_gene: TRBJ1-1; CDR3aa: CASSSGTVMNTEAFF; CDR3nt: TGTGCCAGCAGTTCCGGGACAGTTATGAACACTGAAGCTTTCTTT
d_gene: -; len: 14; v_gene: TRBV29-1; j_gene: TRBJ2-1; CDR3aa: CSVEDSLSYNEQFF; CDR3nt: TGCAGCGTGGAGGACAGCCTCTCCTACAATGAGCAGTTCTTC